This T cell receptor beta chain was identified during a study of blood T cells in healthy people across ages. Primers used in a second PCR of roughly 6 to 11 cycles were a sample-barcoded 5' primer and a J-beta primer mix. Using its own MiXCR run on the 5' RACE reads, TCRdb lists one record per CDR3 protein. The sample carries about 1.1 million distinct CDR3 sequences, 35% to 40% recorded once. CDR1 is SGHRS and CDR2 is YFSETQ in the germline V gene. V lost 6 bases and J 2 bases, leaving 9 bases between the germline ends. CDR3 length: 12 residues. Healthy Russian Caucasian donors spanned ages about 6 to 95 years.

This receptor was obtained from a man aged 18 to 29 in good health. Sequences were obtained from blood. The chain uses TRBV5-1 and TRBJ2-7; perhaps TRBD2 as D (5 bases). DNA for the CDR3: TGCGCCAGCACCGACGGGGCCTACGAGCAGTACTTC. This encodes CASTDGAYEQYF.